Each of the 2 T cell receptor beta chains below was sequenced from the same sample in a study of shared clonotypes between healthy human individuals. Generated by immunoSEQ multiplex PCR, the TCRdb table keeps only in-frame clones and is missing some. The table has 2 million to 2.5 million clones, just under 95% seen once. The sequenced sample was naive CD4+ T cells from PBMCs. Subset given: CD45RA+ positively selected. These receptors were taken from a man aged 18 to 30 in good health. Some clones in this sample may be carry-over from other donors' samples.

This clone was seen only once. The same CDR3 can be traced to other DNA sequences in this sample. The V gene is TRBV30, the J gene TRBJ1-2; D unclear. From germline, CDR1 is GTSNPN and CDR2 SVGIG (reference sequence). The CDR3 spans 11 residues. V dropped 2 bases and J dropped 4 bases, with 5 bases sitting between them. The chain's CDR3 is CAWSLGYGYTF. CDR3 DNA sequence: TGTGCCTGGAGTCTGGGCTATGGCTACACCTTC. Complete variable domain (other parts from reference TRBV30 and TRBJ1-2): SQTIHQWPATLVQPVGSPLSLECTVEGTSNPNLYWYRQAAGRGLQLLFYSVGIGQISSEVPQNLSASRPQDRQFILSSKKLLLSDSGFYLCAWSLGYGYTFGSGTRLTVV.

V gene TRBV5-1 combines with J gene TRBJ2-7; possibly TRBD1 for D (6 bases). Trimming removed 4 bases from V and 2 bases from J, with 13 bases in between. CDR3 length: 14 amino acids. Germline CDR1 SGHRS, CDR2 YFSETQ. This CDR3 reads CASSPDRATYEQYF. For the CDR3, the DNA is TGCGCCAGCAGCCCGGACAGAGCCACCTACGAGCAGTACTTC. The full variable domain, completed using reference TRBV5-1 and TRBJ2-7, is KAGVTQTPRYLIKTRGQQVTLSCSPISGHRSVSWYQQTPGQGLQFLFEYFSETQRNKGNFPGRFSGRQFSNSRSEMNVSTLELGDSALYLCASSPDRATYEQYFGPGTRLTVT.